A selection of T cell receptor beta chains follows, all from one sample in a study of blood T cell repertoires in COVID-19. Measured with immunoSEQ multiplex PCR; TCRdb has only the in-frame clones, and not every one. Among approximately 230,000 clones, 88% were seen once, and the ten largest hold about 5.9%. Sequenced: peripheral blood. The receptor source for this set is a woman under 40 with COVID-19, enrolled during active disease. Both conserved end residues are part of each CDR3. The D gene is left open where the match is weak. Clone size is stated in some rows and not others, as once, few, many or a class when expanded.

TRBD1	TRBJ2-1	once	TRBV4-3	18	TGCGCCAGCAGCCAAGGTCCCTCCGGACAGGGGTTTGACAATGAGCAGTTCTTC	CASSQGPSGQGFDNEQFF
TRBD1	TRBJ1-1	.	TRBV4-3	15	TGCGCCAGCAGCCAAGGGTGGGACAGGAACACTGAAGCTTTCTTT	CASSQGWDRNTEAFF
.	TRBJ2-1	.	TRBV7-8	14	TGTGCCAGCAGCCTTTCCTTGGGGAGAAATGAGCAGTTCTTC	CASSLSLGRNEQFF
.	TRBJ2-7	.	TRBV7-2	17	TGTGCCAGCAGCTCCTCAGCCGGGACACAAGTCTCCTACGAGCAGTACTTC	CASSSSAGTQVSYEQYF
TRBD2	TRBJ2-7	.	TRBV5-1	17	TGCGCCAGCAGCTGGGGGACTACTGCATACCCCTCCTACGAGCAGTACTTC	CASSWGTTAYPSYEQYF
.	TRBJ2-5	.	TRBV11-2	15	TGTGCCAGCAGCTTAGTTGGGGGGGGGCTGGAGACCCAGTACTTC	CASSLVGGGLETQYF
.	TRBJ1-1	.	TRBV3-1/TRBV3-2	16	TGTGCCAGCAGCCAAGTGGATAGCGGGACTAACACTGAAGCTTTCTTT	CASSQVDSGTNTEAFF
TRBD2	TRBJ2-2	once	TRBV6-6	17	TGTGCCAGCAGTCGGTGGAGTAGCGGGGGGAACACCGGGGAGCTGTTTTTT	CASSRWSSGGNTGELFF
.	TRBJ1-1	few	TRBV2	13	TGTGCCAGCCGGGAGGAGGTACACACTGAAGCTTTCTTT	CASREEVHTEAFF
.	TRBJ2-5	.	TRBV5-4	13	TGTGCCAGCAGCCCCGACAGACAAGAGACCCAGTACTTC	CASSPDRQETQYF
.	TRBJ2-4	.	TRBV7-2	16	TGTGCCAGCAGCTTAGGGCAAATCGGGAGTGGAAACATTCAGTACTTC	CASSLGQIGSGNIQYF
TRBD1	TRBJ2-2	.	TRBV18	20	TGTGCCAGCTCCCCCCGGACAGGGACCTTCGTTCCCGCTAACACCGGGGAGCTGTTTTTT	CASSPRTGTFVPANTGELFF
.	TRBJ1-1	.	TRBV5-4	14	TGTGCCAGCAGCTTACAGGGAAGGAACACTGAAGCTTTCTTT	CASSLQGRNTEAFF
.	TRBJ2-1	.	TRBV6-2/TRBV6-3	11	TGTGCCAGCAGTTTATTCAATGAGCAGTTCTTC	CASSLFNEQFF
.	TRBJ1-1	.	TRBV18	13	TGTGCCAGCTCACCGCAGGGAAACACTGAAGCTTTCTTT	CASSPQGNTEAFF
.	TRBJ2-2	.	TRBV28	12	TGTGCCAGCAGCAGGGATATCGGGGAGCTGTTTTTT	CASSRDIGELFF
.	TRBJ2-2	.	TRBV5-4	19	TGTGCCAGCAGCTCTAACGCGATCCGGGGGAGAGTGAACACCGGGGAGCTGTTTTTT	CASSSNAIRGRVNTGELFF
TRBD2	TRBJ2-7	.	TRBV15	13	TGTGCCACCAGCATCGAACGGGGGGGAGAGCAGTACTTC	CATSIERGGEQYF
.	TRBJ2-3	.	TRBV7-2	15	TGTGCCAGCAGCCCTCGTTCGGGTTACACAGATACGCAGTATTTT	CASSPRSGYTDTQYF
.	TRBJ2-2	.	TRBV4-2	14	TGTGCCAGCAGCCAGGACATGAACACCGGGGAGCTGTTTTTT	CASSQDMNTGELFF
.	TRBJ1-2	.	TRBV12-3/TRBV12-4	13	TGTGCCAGCAGTCCGGACAGTAACTATGGCTACACCTTC	CASSPDSNYGYTF
TRBD1	TRBJ1-5	.	TRBV28	15	TGTGCCAGCAGATATGACAGGGTCCCCAATCAGCCCCAGCATTTT	CASRYDRVPNQPQHF
.	TRBJ1-1	.	TRBV30	13	TGTGCCTGGAGTGCTCTTTTTCAGGGTGAAGCTTTCTTT	CAWSALFQGEAFF
TRBD1	TRBJ1-6	.	TRBV30	18	TGTGCCTGGCTGGACAGGGGGCTAAGGAGCTCCTATAATTCACCCCTCCACTTT	CAWLDRGLRSSYNSPLHF
TRBD1	TRBJ2-4	.	TRBV12-5	15	TGTGCTAGTGGTGGGACAGAGACGGCCAAAAACATTCAGTACTTC	CASGGTETAKNIQYF
TRBD2	TRBJ2-2	.	TRBV7-2	15	TGTGCCAGCAACCTCGGGGGGGGGAACACCGGGGAGCTGTTTTTT	CASNLGGGNTGELFF
TRBD1	TRBJ2-5	.	TRBV10-3	13	TGTGCCATCAGTGCAGGGGGCTTCGAGACCCAGTACTTC	CAISAGGFETQYF
.	TRBJ2-5	.	TRBV18	14	TGTGCCAGCTCACCAAGGGGCGTCAAAGAGACCCAGTACTTC	CASSPRGVKETQYF
TRBD1	TRBJ2-1	.	TRBV7-2	13	TGTGCCAGCAGCCGTACAGGGGGGAATGAGCAGTTCTTC	CASSRTGGNEQFF
.	TRBJ2-3	.	TRBV29-1	12	TGCAGCGCTCGGGAGCGCACAGATACGCAGTATTTT	CSARERTDTQYF
TRBD2	TRBJ2-1	.	TRBV10-2	14	TGCGCCAGCCAAAGCGGGATCTCCTACAATGAGCAGTTCTTC	CASQSGISYNEQFF
.	TRBJ2-1	once	TRBV10-3	14	TGTGCCATCCGACGACAGGACGACTACAATGAGCAGTTCTTC	CAIRRQDDYNEQFF
.	TRBJ1-6	.	TRBV7-9	15	TGTGCCAGCAGCTTAGGGTCAGCGAATAATTCACCCCTCCACTTT	CASSLGSANNSPLHF
TRBD1	TRBJ1-6	.	TRBV7-2	18	TGTGCCAGCAGCTTAGCTCCACAGGGGAGCTCCTATAATTCACCCCTCCACTTT	CASSLAPQGSSYNSPLHF
.	TRBJ2-6	.	TRBV5-6	19	TGTGCCAGCAAACAGCTTGTATTCAGGGGTTCTTCTGGGGCCAACGTCCTGACTTTC	CASKQLVFRGSSGANVLTF
TRBD1	TRBJ2-1	.	TRBV3-1/TRBV3-2	18	TGTGCCAGCAAAAAAACATGGGGGACAGGGGTAACCTACAATGAGCAGTTCTTC	CASKKTWGTGVTYNEQFF
TRBD1	TRBJ2-7	.	TRBV5-1	19	TGCGCCAGCAGCATCGGGACAGGGGTACAACTACATTCTTCCTACGAGCAGTACTTC	CASSIGTGVQLHSSYEQYF
TRBD1	TRBJ1-1	.	TRBV29-1	13	TGCAGCTCGGACAGGGCGGATCGGACTGAAGCTTTCTTT	CSSDRADRTEAFF
.	TRBJ2-5	.	TRBV11-3	11	TGTGCCAGCAGCCCCCGAGAGACCCAGTACTTC	CASSPRETQYF
.	TRBJ2-1	.	TRBV5-5	16	TGTGCCAGCAACTCAGGGGTGCGGGCCACTTACAATGAGCAGTTCTTC	CASNSGVRATYNEQFF
.	TRBJ1-3	.	TRBV6-7	17	TGTGCCAGCAGTCCTCGGGTCACGGTTAGCTCTGGAAACACCATATATTTT	CASSPRVTVSSGNTIYF
TRBD1	TRBJ2-3	.	TRBV3-1/TRBV3-2	13	TGTGCCAGCAGCCAGGGGACAGAAGGAACGCAGTATTTT	CASSQGTEGTQYF
TRBD1	TRBJ1-1	.	TRBV19	12	TGTGCCAGTAGGGTTCCGGGACAGGGAGCTTTCTTT	CASRVPGQGAFF
TRBD2	TRBJ2-5	.	TRBV5-4	15	TGTGCCAGCAGCTTCTTCTCAGCGGGACAAGAGACCCAGTACTTC	CASSFFSAGQETQYF
TRBD1	TRBJ1-5	.	TRBV19	17	TGTGCCAGTAGTATCTTGGGGGACGGGACAGGGGGCCAGCCCCAGCATTTT	CASSILGDGTGGQPQHF
.	TRBJ1-1	.	TRBV6-5	12	TGTGCCAGCAGTTACGGGGTCGGGAGGGCTTTCTTT	CASSYGVGRAFF
TRBD1	TRBJ2-2	.	TRBV11-3	17	TGTGCCAGCAGCAGTACGGTGGGACAGGGAGTTGTCGGGGAGCTGTTTTTT	CASSSTVGQGVVGELFF
TRBD1	TRBJ1-2	.	TRBV11-3	14	TGTGCCAGCAGCTTAGGACAGGGGCACTATGGCTACACCTTC	CASSLGQGHYGYTF
TRBD2	TRBJ2-1	once	TRBV2	14	TGTGCCAGCAGTGTGAGCGGGAGGGGCGATGAGCAGTTCTTC	CASSVSGRGDEQFF
TRBD1	TRBJ1-2	few	TRBV6-5	15	TGTGCCAGCAGTCGGGACAGACTGGATTACTATGGCTACACCTTC	CASSRDRLDYYGYTF
TRBD1	TRBJ1-2	.	TRBV7-2	15	TGTGCCAGCAGCCACGCCGGGACAGCCCAGTCTGGCTACACCTTC	CASSHAGTAQSGYTF
TRBD2	TRBJ2-2	.	TRBV10-3	17	TGTGCCATCAGTGGTCTGGGACTAGCGGAGTCCGGCGGGGAGCTGTTTTTT	CAISGLGLAESGGELFF
TRBD2	TRBJ2-5	.	TRBV4-3	18	TGCGCCAGCAGCCAGTCGACTAGCGGGAGGGGGGGAGGAGAGACCCAGTACTTC	CASSQSTSGRGGGETQYF
TRBD1	TRBJ2-2	.	TRBV11-2	16	TGTGCCAGCAGCCGGACAGGGCTACGGGGCACCGGGGAGCTGTTTTTT	CASSRTGLRGTGELFF
.	TRBJ2-1	once	TRBV4-1	18	TGCGCCAGCAGCCACCGAGAAAGGGCGGGGAGCTCCTACAATGAGCAGTTCTTC	CASSHRERAGSSYNEQFF